This TCR beta chain emerged from a study of pediatric ulcerative colitis. The study, taken as a whole, reports: Rectal pinch biopsies may include blood-derived T cells.

During colonoscopy, one to two rectal pinch biopsies were collected. No immunosuppressive drugs were given to ulcerative colitis patients before diagnostic colonoscopy. Repertoires were generated with immunoSEQ multiplex PCR, while TCRdb's copy carries only in-frame clones and drops some. The sample yields 30,000 to 40,000 clones, about 81% seen once. CDR1 is GTSNPN and CDR2 is SVGIG in the germline V gene (reference sequence). The CDR3 extends over 11 amino acids. V lost 4 bases and J lost 8, with 11 bases in between. On this clone itself: Its specificity is unknown.

The source of this sequence is a boy younger than 18 with mild ulcerative colitis. This sequence joins TRBV30 and TRBJ1-2; weak D call: TRBD1 (6 bases). Input material: gut tissue. The DNA for the CDR3 is TGTGCCTGGAAGGGACAAGAGGGCTACACCTTC. Protein product: CAWKGQEGYTF. Drawing the rest from reference TRBV30 and TRBJ1-2, the complete variable domain is SQTIHQWPATLVQPVGSPLSLECTVEGTSNPNLYWYRQAAGRGLQLLFYSVGIGQISSEVPQNLSASRPQDRQFILSSKKLLLSDSGFYLCAWKGQEGYTFGSGTRLTVV.